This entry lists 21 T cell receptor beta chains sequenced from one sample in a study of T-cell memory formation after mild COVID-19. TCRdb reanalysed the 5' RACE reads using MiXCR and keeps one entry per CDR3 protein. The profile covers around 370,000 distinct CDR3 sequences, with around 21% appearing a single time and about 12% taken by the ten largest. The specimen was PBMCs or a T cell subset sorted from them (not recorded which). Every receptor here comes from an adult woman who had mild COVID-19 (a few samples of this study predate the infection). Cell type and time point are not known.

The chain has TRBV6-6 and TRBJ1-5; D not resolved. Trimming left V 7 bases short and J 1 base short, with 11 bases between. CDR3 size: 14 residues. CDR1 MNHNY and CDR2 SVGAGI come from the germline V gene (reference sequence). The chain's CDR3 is CASNMMDSNQPQHF. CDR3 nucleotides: TGTGCCAGCAACATGATGGACAGCAATCAGCCCCAGCATTTT.

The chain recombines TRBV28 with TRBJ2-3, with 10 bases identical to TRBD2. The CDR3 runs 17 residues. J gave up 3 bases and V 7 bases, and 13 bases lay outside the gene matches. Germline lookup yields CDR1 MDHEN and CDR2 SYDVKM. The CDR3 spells CASIPLAGAAGTDTQYF. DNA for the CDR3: TGTGCCAGCATTCCCCTAGCGGGGGCTGCGGGGACAGATACGCAGTATTTT.

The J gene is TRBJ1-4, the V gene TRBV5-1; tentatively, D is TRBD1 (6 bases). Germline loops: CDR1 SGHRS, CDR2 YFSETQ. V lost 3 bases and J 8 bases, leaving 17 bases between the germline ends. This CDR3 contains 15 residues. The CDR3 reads CASSSTGTSEEKLFF. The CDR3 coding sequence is TGCGCCAGCAGCTCCACCGGGACATCGGAAGAAAAACTGTTTTTT.

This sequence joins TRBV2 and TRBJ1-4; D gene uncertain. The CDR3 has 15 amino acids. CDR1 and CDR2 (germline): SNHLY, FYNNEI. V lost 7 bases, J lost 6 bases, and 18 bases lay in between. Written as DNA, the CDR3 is TGTGCCAGCAAACGGACGGTGGGAGGGTATGAAAAACTGTTTTTT. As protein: CASKRTVGGYEKLFF.

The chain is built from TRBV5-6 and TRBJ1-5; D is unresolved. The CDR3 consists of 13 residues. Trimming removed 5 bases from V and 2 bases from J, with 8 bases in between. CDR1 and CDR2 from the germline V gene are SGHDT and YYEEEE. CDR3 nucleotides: TGTGCCAGCAGGTCTGTCGGCAATCAGCCCCAGCATTTT. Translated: CASRSVGNQPQHF.

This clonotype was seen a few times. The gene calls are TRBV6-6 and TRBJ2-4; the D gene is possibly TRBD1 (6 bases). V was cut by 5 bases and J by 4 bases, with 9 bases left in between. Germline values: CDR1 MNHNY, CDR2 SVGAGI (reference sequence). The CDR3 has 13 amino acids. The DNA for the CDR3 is TGTGCCAGCAGTGAACAGGGTAAAAACATTCAGTACTTC. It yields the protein CASSEQGKNIQYF.

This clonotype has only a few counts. The CDR3 bases are TGCAGTGCTAGAGCCCCCCCCCGGAGCGGGGGTTCCTACGAGCAGTACTTC. Translating gives CSARAPPRSGGSYEQYF. The chain uses TRBV20-1 and TRBJ2-7; 8 positions match TRBD2. J lost 1 base, V lost 1 base, and 12 bases had no gene match. Germline loops: CDR1 DFQATT, CDR2 SNEGSKA (reference sequence). The CDR3 consists of 17 residues.

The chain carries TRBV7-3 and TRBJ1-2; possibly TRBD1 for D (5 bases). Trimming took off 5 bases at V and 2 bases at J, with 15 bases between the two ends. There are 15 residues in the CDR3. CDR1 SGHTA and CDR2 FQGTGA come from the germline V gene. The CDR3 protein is CASSPGAGQNYGYTF. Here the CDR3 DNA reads TGTGCCAGCAGCCCGGGTGCAGGGCAAAACTATGGCTACACCTTC. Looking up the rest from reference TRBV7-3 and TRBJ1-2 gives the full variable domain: GAGVSQTPSNKVTEKGKYVELRCDPISGHTALYWYRQSLGQGPEFLIYFQGTGAADDSGLPNDRFFAVRPEGSVSTLKIQRTERGDSAVYLCASSPGAGQNYGYTFGSGTRLTVV.

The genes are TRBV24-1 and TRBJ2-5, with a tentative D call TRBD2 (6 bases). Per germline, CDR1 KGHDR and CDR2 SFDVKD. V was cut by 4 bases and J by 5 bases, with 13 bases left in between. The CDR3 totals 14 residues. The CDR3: CATSDPAGTETQYF. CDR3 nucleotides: TGTGCCACCAGTGACCCCGCGGGGACCGAGACCCAGTACTTC.

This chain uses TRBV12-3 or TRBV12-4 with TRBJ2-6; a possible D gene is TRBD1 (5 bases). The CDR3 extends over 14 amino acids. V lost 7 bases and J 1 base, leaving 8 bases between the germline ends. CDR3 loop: CASTSGSGANVLTF. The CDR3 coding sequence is TGTGCCAGCACCTCAGGGTCTGGGGCCAACGTCCTGACTTTC.

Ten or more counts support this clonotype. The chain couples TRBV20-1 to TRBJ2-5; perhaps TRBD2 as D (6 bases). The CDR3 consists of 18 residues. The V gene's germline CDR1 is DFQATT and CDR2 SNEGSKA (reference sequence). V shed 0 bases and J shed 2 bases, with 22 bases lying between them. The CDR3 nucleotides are TGCAGTGCTAGAGATTTCGACCGACTAGTAGGCGGACAAGAGACCCAGTACTTC. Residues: CSARDFDRLVGGQETQYF.

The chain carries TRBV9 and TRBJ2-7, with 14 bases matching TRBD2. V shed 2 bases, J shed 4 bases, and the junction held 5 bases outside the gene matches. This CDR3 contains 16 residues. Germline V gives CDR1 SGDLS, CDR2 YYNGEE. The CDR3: CASSVGLAGVGYEQYF. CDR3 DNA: TGTGCCAGCAGCGTGGGACTAGCGGGAGTTGGTTACGAGCAGTACTTC.

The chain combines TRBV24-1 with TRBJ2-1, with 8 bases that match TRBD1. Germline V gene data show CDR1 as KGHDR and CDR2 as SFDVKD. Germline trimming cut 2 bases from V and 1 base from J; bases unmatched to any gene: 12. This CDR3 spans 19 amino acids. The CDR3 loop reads CATSDSFPGTGESYNEQFF. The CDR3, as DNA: TGTGCCACCAGTGATTCATTCCCCGGGACAGGTGAATCCTACAATGAGCAGTTCTTC.

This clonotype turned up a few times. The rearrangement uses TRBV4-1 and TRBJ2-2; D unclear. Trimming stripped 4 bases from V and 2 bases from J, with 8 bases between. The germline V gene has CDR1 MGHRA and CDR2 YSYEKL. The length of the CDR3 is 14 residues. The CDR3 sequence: CASSPGSNTGELFF. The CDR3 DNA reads TGCGCCAGCAGCCCTGGCAGTAACACCGGGGAGCTGTTTTTT.

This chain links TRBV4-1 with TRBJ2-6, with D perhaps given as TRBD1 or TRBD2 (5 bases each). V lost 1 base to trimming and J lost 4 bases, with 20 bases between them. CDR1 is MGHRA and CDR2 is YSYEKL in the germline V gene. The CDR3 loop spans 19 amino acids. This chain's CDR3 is CASSQGGNRQVSGANVLTF. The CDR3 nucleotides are TGCGCCAGCAGCCAAGGGGGGAACAGGCAGGTATCGGGGGCCAACGTCCTGACTTTC.

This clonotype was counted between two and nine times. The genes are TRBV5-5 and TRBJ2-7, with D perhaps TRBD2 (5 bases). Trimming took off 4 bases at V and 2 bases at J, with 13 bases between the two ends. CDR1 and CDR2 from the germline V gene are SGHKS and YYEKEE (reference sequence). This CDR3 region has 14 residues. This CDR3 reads CASSHHRDTYEQYF. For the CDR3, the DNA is TGTGCCAGCAGCCACCACCGGGATACCTACGAGCAGTACTTC. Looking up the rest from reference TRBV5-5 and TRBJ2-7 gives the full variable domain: DAGVTQSPTHLIKTRGQQVTLRCSPISGHKSVSWYQQVLGQGPQFIFQYYEKEERGRGNFPDRFSARQFPNYSSELNVNALLLGDSALYLCASSHHRDTYEQYFGPGTRLTVT.

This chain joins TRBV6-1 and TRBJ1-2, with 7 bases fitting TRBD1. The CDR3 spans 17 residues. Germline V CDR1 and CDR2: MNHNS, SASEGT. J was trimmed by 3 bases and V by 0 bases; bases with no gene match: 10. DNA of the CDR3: TGTGCCAGCAGTGAAGCGGCCGGGACAGCGAGACACTATGGCTACACCTTC. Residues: CASSEAAGTARHYGYTF.

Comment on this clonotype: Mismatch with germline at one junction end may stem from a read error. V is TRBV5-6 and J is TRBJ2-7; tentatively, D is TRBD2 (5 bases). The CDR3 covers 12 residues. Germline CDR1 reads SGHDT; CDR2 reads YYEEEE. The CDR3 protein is CASSSQAERTPF. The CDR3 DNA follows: TGTGCCAGCAGCTCCCAGGCGGAGAGGACTCCTTTC.

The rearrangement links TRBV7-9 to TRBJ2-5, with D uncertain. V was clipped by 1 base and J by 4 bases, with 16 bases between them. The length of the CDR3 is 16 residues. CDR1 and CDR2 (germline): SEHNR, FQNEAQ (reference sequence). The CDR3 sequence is CASSLGSSSSGETQYF. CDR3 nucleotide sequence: TGTGCCAGCAGCTTAGGGAGTTCCTCCTCGGGAGAGACCCAGTACTTC.

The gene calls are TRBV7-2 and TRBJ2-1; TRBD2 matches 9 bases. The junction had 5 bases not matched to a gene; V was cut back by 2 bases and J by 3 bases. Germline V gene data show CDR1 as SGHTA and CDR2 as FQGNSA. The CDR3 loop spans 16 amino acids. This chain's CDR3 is CASSLFWRGGYNEQFF. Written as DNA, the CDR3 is TGTGCCAGCAGCTTATTCTGGCGGGGGGGCTACAATGAGCAGTTCTTC.

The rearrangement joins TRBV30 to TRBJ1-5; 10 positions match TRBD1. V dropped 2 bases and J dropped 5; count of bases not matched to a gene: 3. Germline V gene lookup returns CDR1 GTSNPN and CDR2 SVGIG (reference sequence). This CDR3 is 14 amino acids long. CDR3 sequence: CAWSRDRGDQPQHF. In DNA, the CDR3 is TGTGCCTGGAGTCGGGACAGGGGAGATCAGCCCCAGCATTTT.